The entry below gives a single T cell receptor beta chain sequence along with its context. Germline lookup yields CDR1 SGHNT and CDR2 YYREEE (reference sequence). After removal of 4 bases from V and 4 bases from J, the junction contained 5 bases not matched to a gene. The CDR3 is 14 amino acids. These data are taken from a study of blood T cell repertoires in COVID-19. About the study: In each case, the material was cDNA or gDNA derived from T cells, B-cell-depleted T cells, or PBMCs.

Some clones are missing from TCRdb's copy, which holds only in-frame ones; the method was immunoSEQ multiplex PCR. This sample has about 230,000 clones, with roughly 90% found just once. Sequencing was performed on PBMCs or T cells enriched from blood (not recorded which). This TCR derives from a woman aged 25 to 45 with acute COVID-19. This rearrangement joins TRBV5-4 to TRBJ1-2; 9 bases are a match to TRBD1. Written as DNA, the CDR3 is TGTGCCAGCAGCGGGGACAGGGTAGGCTATGGCTACACCTTC. This gives the protein CASSGDRVGYGYTF.